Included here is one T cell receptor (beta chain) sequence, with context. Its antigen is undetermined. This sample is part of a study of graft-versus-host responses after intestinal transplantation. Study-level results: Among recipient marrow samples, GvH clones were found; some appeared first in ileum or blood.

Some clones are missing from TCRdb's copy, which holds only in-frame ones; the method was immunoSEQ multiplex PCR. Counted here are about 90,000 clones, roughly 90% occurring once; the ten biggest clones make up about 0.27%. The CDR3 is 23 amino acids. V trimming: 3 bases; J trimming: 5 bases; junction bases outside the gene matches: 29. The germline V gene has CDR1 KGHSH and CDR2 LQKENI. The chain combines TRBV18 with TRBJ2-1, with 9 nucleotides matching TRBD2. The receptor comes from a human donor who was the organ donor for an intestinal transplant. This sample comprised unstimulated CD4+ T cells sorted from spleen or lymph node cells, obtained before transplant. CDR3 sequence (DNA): TGTGCCAGCTCACCTTACTTGGGCGAGACTAGCGGATATTGGGCCGAACAAAACAATGAGCAGTTCTTC. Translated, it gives CASSPYLGETSGYWAEQNNEQFF.